This TCR beta chain was identified during a study of blood T cells in healthy people across ages. Study details: Per two T cells, template switching captured roughly one barcoded beta molecule.

RNA extraction gave at least 6 micrograms of total RNA per sample. Together with a sample-barcoded 5' primer, a J-beta primer mix was included in a second PCR lasting roughly 6 to 12 cycles. TCRdb ran MiXCR on the 5' RACE reads and lists one entry per CDR3 protein. The sample consists of roughly 720,000 distinct CDR3 sequences, 50% to 65% of them appearing once. Germline V gives CDR1 MNHEY, CDR2 SMNVEV (reference sequence). The CDR3 covers 17 residues. Deletions cut 0 bases from V and 0 bases from J, with 14 bases between. The gene calls are TRBV27 and TRBJ1-1; possibly TRBD1 for D (5 bases). This clonotype was sampled from a man older than 75 in good health. Sequencing input: blood. The CDR3 bases are TGTGCCAGCAGTTTATCGATGAGGCAGGGCATGAACACTGAAGCTTTCTTT. This sequence encodes CASSLSMRQGMNTEAFF.